This is a list of T cell receptor beta chains from one sample in a study of OX40 agonist ivuxolimab in advanced cancers. Method: immunoSEQ multiplex PCR; TCRdb's copy keeps in-frame clones and lacks some. This sample carries around 67,000 clones, around 80% of them seen once, and the ten largest clones take approximately 1.2%. The input for sequencing was CD4+ or CD8+ T cells sorted from blood, taken in a trial of the OX40 agonist ivuxolimab. The receptor source for this set is an adult with an advanced solid tumor such as melanoma, head and neck, liver or kidney cancer. Each CDR3 is given with its conserved first and last residue. The D gene is left open where the match is weak. Expanded clones are given a class, and other clones once, few, many or no size at all.

D gene: .
clone size: medium-sized
J gene: TRBJ1-4
CDR3 length: 15
V gene: TRBV9
CDR3 protein: CASSVTGTPNEKLFF
CDR3 DNA: TGTGCCAGCAGCGTTACCGGGACGCCTAATGAAAAACTGTTTTTT

D gene: TRBD2
clone size: .
J gene: TRBJ2-2
CDR3 length: 18
V gene: TRBV9
CDR3 protein: CASSDTFPSGGATGELFF
CDR3 DNA: TGTGCCAGCAGCGACACCTTTCCTAGCGGGGGGGCGACCGGGGAGCTGTTTTTT

D gene: .
clone size: .
J gene: TRBJ1-1
CDR3 length: 15
V gene: TRBV7-9
CDR3 protein: CASSFSLVGAPEAFF
CDR3 DNA: TGTGCCAGCAGCTTCAGCCTTGTAGGAGCACCTGAAGCTTTCTTT

D gene: .
clone size: .
J gene: TRBJ1-5
CDR3 length: 14
V gene: TRBV6-6
CDR3 protein: CASSYGRSNQPQHF
CDR3 DNA: TGTGCCAGCAGTTACGGGAGGAGCAATCAGCCCCAGCATTTT

D gene: TRBD1
clone size: .
J gene: TRBJ1-2
CDR3 length: 12
V gene: TRBV29-1
CDR3 protein: CSARQGAYGYTF
CDR3 DNA: TGCAGCGCCAGACAGGGGGCTTATGGCTACACCTTC

D gene: .
clone size: .
J gene: TRBJ2-5
CDR3 length: 14
V gene: TRBV30
CDR3 protein: CAWSPWGRQETQYF
CDR3 DNA: TGTGCCTGGAGTCCCTGGGGCCGCCAAGAGACCCAGTACTTC

D gene: .
clone size: .
J gene: TRBJ1-2
CDR3 length: 14
V gene: TRBV15
CDR3 protein: CATSRGRREVGYTF
CDR3 DNA: TGTGCCACCAGCAGAGGACGCAGGGAGGTTGGCTACACCTTC

D gene: .
clone size: .
J gene: TRBJ1-3
CDR3 length: 13
V gene: TRBV29-1
CDR3 protein: CSVEDQVTNTIYF
CDR3 DNA: TGCAGCGTTGAAGATCAAGTCACAAACACCATATATTTT

D gene: .
clone size: .
J gene: TRBJ1-2
CDR3 length: 11
V gene: TRBV6-6
CDR3 protein: CATRSNLDYTF
CDR3 DNA: TGTGCCACCCGGTCCAATCTTGACTACACCTTC

D gene: .
clone size: .
J gene: TRBJ2-2
CDR3 length: 14
V gene: TRBV6-1
CDR3 protein: CASSETANTGELFF
CDR3 DNA: TGTGCCAGCAGTGAGACTGCTAACACCGGGGAGCTGTTTTTT

D gene: .
clone size: .
J gene: TRBJ2-5
CDR3 length: 12
V gene: TRBV29-1
CDR3 protein: CSVAKGQETQYF
CDR3 DNA: TGCAGCGTCGCGAAGGGACAAGAGACCCAGTACTTC

D gene: .
clone size: .
J gene: TRBJ1-1
CDR3 length: 13
V gene: TRBV2
CDR3 protein: CASSGTVNTEAFF
CDR3 DNA: TGTGCCAGCAGCGGGACGGTGAACACTGAAGCTTTCTTT

D gene: .
clone size: .
J gene: TRBJ2-5
CDR3 length: 12
V gene: TRBV11-3
CDR3 protein: CASSSAGETQYF
CDR3 DNA: TGTGCCAGCAGTTCCGCTGGGGAGACCCAGTACTTC

D gene: .
clone size: .
J gene: TRBJ1-6
CDR3 length: 14
V gene: TRBV30
CDR3 protein: CAWSPLWGRSPLHF
CDR3 DNA: TGTGCCTGGAGCCCACTGTGGGGGCGTTCACCCCTCCACTTT

D gene: .
clone size: .
J gene: TRBJ2-5
CDR3 length: 14
V gene: TRBV7-9
CDR3 protein: CASSLPGRPETQYF
CDR3 DNA: TGTGCCAGCAGCTTACCAGGGAGACCAGAGACCCAGTACTTC